These 16 T cell receptor beta chains were all obtained from the same sample, sequenced in a study of shared clonotypes between healthy human individuals. Using immunoSEQ multiplex PCR, the repertoire was profiled, and TCRdb retains in-frame clones only, with some absent. Of some 1,100,000 clones listed, approximately 80% are singletons. Sequenced input: memory CD4+ T cells from PBMCs. Regarding subset: CD45RA-negative fraction. These TCRs come from a man younger than 30 in good health. Some clones in this sample may be carry-over from other donors' samples.

This clone was seen just once. The CDR3 DNA reads as TGCAGCGTTGCGGGCGTAAACTATGGCTACACCTTC. Its translation: CSVAGVNYGYTF. The chain uses TRBV29-1 and TRBJ1-2; D is undetermined. The V end lost 4 bases, the J end lost 2 bases, and 8 bases lay between the germline ends. The CDR3 loop spans 12 amino acids. Germline V gives CDR1 SQVTM, CDR2 ANQGSEA.

A note on this clone: The same CDR3 is also encoded by other DNA sequences in this sample. The chain employs TRBV20-1 and TRBJ2-2; D gene ambiguous. V was cut by 5 bases and J by 6 bases, with 4 bases left in between. The germline V gene encodes CDR1 DFQATT and CDR2 SNEGSKA (reference sequence). This CDR3 region has 10 residues. CDR3 loop: CSAGPGELFF. As DNA, the CDR3 is TGCAGTGCTGGGCCCGGGGAGCTGTTTTTT.

The V call is TRBV6-5, the J call TRBJ2-3; D is ambiguous. The CDR3 is 13 amino acids. Trimming removed 8 bases from V and 0 bases from J, with 9 bases in between. The V gene's germline CDR1 is MNHEY and CDR2 SVGAGI. CDR3 loop: CASGPLSTDTQYF. As DNA, the CDR3 is TGTGCCAGCGGGCCATTGAGCACAGATACGCAGTATTTT.

This chain connects TRBV4-3 to TRBJ2-5, with D possibly TRBD2 on 7 matching bases. CDR3 length: 14 residues. V was clipped by 0 bases and J by 9 bases, with 14 bases between them. CDR1 LGHNA and CDR2 YSLEER come from the germline V gene. The CDR3 bases are TGCGCCAGCAGCCAAGAAGGGGGGGGGATGGCCCAGTACTTC. Protein sequence: CASSQEGGGMAQYF.

The chain couples TRBV5-4 to TRBJ2-7; perhaps TRBD1 as D (5 bases). Trimming removed 4 bases from V and 3 bases from J, with 17 bases in between. Germline V gives CDR1 SGHNT, CDR2 YYREEE (reference sequence). The CDR3 covers 15 residues. CDR3 nucleotide sequence: TGTGCCAGCAGCATCACAGGCAACTTAGTCTACGAGCAGTACTTC. Its protein is CASSITGNLVYEQYF. Full variable domain (outside the CDR3, taken from reference TRBV5-4 and TRBJ2-7): ETGVTQSPTHLIKTRGQQVTLRCSSQSGHNTVSWYQQALGQGPQFIFQYYREEENGRGNFPPRFSGLQFPNYSSELNVNALELDDSALYLCASSITGNLVYEQYFGPGTRLTVT.

The chain couples TRBV28 to TRBJ2-7; D is uncertain. Trimming cost V 3 bases and J 1 base, with 7 bases left between them. CDR1 and CDR2 from the germline V gene are MDHEN and SYDVKM. The CDR3 is 13 residues long. This CDR3 is CASSLTRSYEQYF. The CDR3 nucleotides read TGTGCCAGCAGTTTGACCAGGTCCTACGAGCAGTACTTC.

The V gene is TRBV4-2, the J gene TRBJ1-1, with D perhaps matching TRBD1 (6 bases). Germline CDR1 reads LGHNA; CDR2 reads YNFKEQ. The CDR3 is 14 amino acids. Trimming stripped 4 bases from V and 5 bases from J, with 14 bases between. CDR3 DNA sequence: TGTGCCAGCAGCCTCAGCTACAGGGCGACTGAAGCTTTCTTT. Translated: CASSLSYRATEAFF.

The chain couples TRBV5-1 to TRBJ1-1; D not resolved. The ends were cut back, 6 bases at V and 1 base at J, with 10 bases in the middle. Germline loops: CDR1 SGHRS, CDR2 YFSETQ. The length of the CDR3 is 13 residues. This CDR3 reads CASNDNQNTEAFF. The CDR3 DNA follows: TGCGCCAGCAACGACAACCAGAACACTGAAGCTTTCTTT.

In its sample, this clone was seen a few times. The chain joins TRBV15 to TRBJ2-1; D possibly matches TRBD1 or TRBD2 (5 bases each). Trimming stripped 4 bases from V and 0 bases from J, with 10 bases between. This CDR3 region has 15 residues. Per germline, CDR1 LNHNV and CDR2 YYDKDF (reference sequence). CDR3 sequence (DNA): TGTGCCACCAGCACCGGGGCAGTCTCCTACAATGAGCAGTTCTTC. Protein sequence: CATSTGAVSYNEQFF.

Note on this clone: This sample also contains other DNA sequences that code for the same CDR3. The V call is TRBV7-2, the J call TRBJ2-5; D is unclear. In germline, CDR1 is SGHTA, CDR2 FQGNSA. The CDR3 runs to 12 residues. With 1 base removed from V and 5 bases from J, the gap between germline ends came to 5 bases. The CDR3 nucleotides are TGTGCCAGCAGCTTAGTCAGGGAGACCCAGTACTTC. This translates into CASSLVRETQYF. Drawing the rest from reference TRBV7-2 and TRBJ2-5, the complete variable domain is GAGVSQSPSNKVTEKGKDVELRCDPISGHTALYWYRQSLGQGLEFLIYFQGNSAPDKSGLPSDRFSAERTGGSVSTLTIQRTQQEDSAVYLCASSLVRETQYFGPGTRLLVL.

This chain joins TRBV11-2 and TRBJ1-4; 7 bases are a match to TRBD1. Trimming cost V 3 bases and J 5 bases; bases outside gene matches: 6. CDR3 size: 15 residues. Germline V gene sequence: CDR1 SGHAT, CDR2 FQNNGV. CDR3: CASSFGDSRNEKLFF. In DNA form, the CDR3 reads TGTGCCAGCAGCTTCGGGGACAGCAGGAATGAAAAACTGTTTTTT.

CDR3 sequence reads: CASSKDSATNEKLFF. Written as DNA, the CDR3 is TGCGCCAGCAGCAAGGACAGTGCAACTAATGAAAAACTGTTTTTT. The V call is TRBV5-1, the J call TRBJ1-4; weak D call: TRBD1 (6 bases). The CDR3 loop spans 15 amino acids. Germline CDR1 reads SGHRS; CDR2 reads YFSETQ. Trimming took off 4 bases at V and 0 bases at J, with 10 bases between the two ends. The whole variable domain, filled in from reference TRBV5-1 and TRBJ1-4, reads KAGVTQTPRYLIKTRGQQVTLSCSPISGHRSVSWYQQTPGQGLQFLFEYFSETQRNKGNFPGRFSGRQFSNSRSEMNVSTLELGDSALYLCASSKDSATNEKLFFGSGTQLSVL.

The rearrangement links TRBV18 to TRBJ1-1; TRBD1 aligns across 12 bases. The V and J ends lost 6 bases and 3 bases, in that order; junction bases with no gene match: 8. This CDR3 contains 16 residues. Per germline, CDR1 KGHSH and CDR2 LQKENI. This CDR3 is CASSGQGARYDTEAFF. Written as DNA, the CDR3 is TGTGCCAGCTCGGGACAGGGGGCGCGGTACGACACTGAAGCTTTCTTT.

The gene calls are TRBV5-1 and TRBJ2-2; D perhaps matches TRBD1 (6 bases). This CDR3 region has 16 residues. Per germline, CDR1 SGHRS and CDR2 YFSETQ. Trimming shortened V by 4 bases and J by 4 bases, and 17 bases separated the two germline ends. For the CDR3, the DNA is TGCGCCAGCAGCCCTCTCGCCTTAGGGGGCACCGGGGAGCTGTTTTTT. Protein sequence: CASSPLALGGTGELFF.

The chain recombines TRBV6-6 with TRBJ2-3; 9 bases agree with TRBD2. The CDR3 totals 15 residues. The germline V gene has CDR1 MNHNY and CDR2 SVGAGI (reference sequence). Unmatched junction bases numbered 8, after V lost 7 bases and J lost 3 bases. CDR3 region: CASTRAGGRTDTQYF. CDR3 in DNA: TGTGCCAGCACCCGAGCGGGAGGAAGGACAGATACGCAGTATTTT.

The chain couples TRBV7-7 to TRBJ2-3; TRBD1 is a possible D gene (6 bases). The length of the CDR3 is 14 residues. CDR1 and CDR2 from the germline V gene are SSHAT and FNYEAQ (reference sequence). Trimming left V 5 bases short and J 4 bases short, with 13 bases between. For the CDR3, the DNA is TGTGCCAGCAGCGCAACAGGGTCCCCAGATACGCAGTATTTT. This sequence encodes CASSATGSPDTQYF.